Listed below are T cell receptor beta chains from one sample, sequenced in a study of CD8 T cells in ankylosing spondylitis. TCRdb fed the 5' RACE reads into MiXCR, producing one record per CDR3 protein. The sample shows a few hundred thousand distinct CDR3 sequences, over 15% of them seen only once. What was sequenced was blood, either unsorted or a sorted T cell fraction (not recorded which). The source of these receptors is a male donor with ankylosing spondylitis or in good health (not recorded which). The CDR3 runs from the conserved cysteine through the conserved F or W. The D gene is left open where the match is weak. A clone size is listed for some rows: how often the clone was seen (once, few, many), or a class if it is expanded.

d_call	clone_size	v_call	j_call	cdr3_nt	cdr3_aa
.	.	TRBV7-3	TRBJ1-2	TGTGCCAGCAGCTCTAACCCCGGCGTTGGTGGCTACACCTTC	CASSSNPGVGGYTF
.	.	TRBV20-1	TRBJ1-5	TGCAGTGCTAGTGCAGGGGATAGCAATCAGCCCCAGCATTTT	CSASAGDSNQPQHF
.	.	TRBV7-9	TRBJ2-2	TGTGCCAGCAGCTTAGGCTTATGGAACACCGGGGAGCTGTTTTTT	CASSLGLWNTGELFF
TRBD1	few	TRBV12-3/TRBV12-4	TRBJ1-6	TGTGCCAGCAGTTCATGGACAGGGGCTAATTCACCCCTCCACTTT	CASSSWTGANSPLHF
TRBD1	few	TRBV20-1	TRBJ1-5	TGCAGTGCAAAGACAGGGAGCCTCAATCAGCCCCAGCATTTT	CSAKTGSLNQPQHF
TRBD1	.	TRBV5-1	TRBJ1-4	TGCGCCAGCAGCTCGCAGGGGGCGCCGGGTGAAAAACTGTTTTTT	CASSSQGAPGEKLFF
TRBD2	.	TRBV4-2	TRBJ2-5	TGTGCCAGCAGCCAAGATCGTCCTAGCGGGAGTGGGGAGACCCAGTACTTC	CASSQDRPSGSGETQYF
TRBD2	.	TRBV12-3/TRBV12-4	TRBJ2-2	TGTGCCAGCACTCCCGGGACTAGGAACACCGGGGAGCTGTTTTTT	CASTPGTRNTGELFF
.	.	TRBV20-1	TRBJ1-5	TGCAGTGCTCCGGGGGGGCTCAAGGGCCCCCAGCATTTT	CSAPGGLKGPQHF
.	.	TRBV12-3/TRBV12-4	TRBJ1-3	TGTGCCAGCAGTTTATTTGGGGGATCTGGTAGAAACACCATATATTTT	CASSLFGGSGRNTIYF
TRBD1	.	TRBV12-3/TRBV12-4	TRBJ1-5	TGTGCCAGCACCTCGACAGGGTTCAATCAGCCCCAGCATTTT	CASTSTGFNQPQHF
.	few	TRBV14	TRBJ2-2	TGTGCCAGCAGCCAAGATTATGGCAGGCACGGGGAGCTGTTTTTT	CASSQDYGRHGELFF
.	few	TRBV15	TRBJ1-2	TGTGCCACCAGCAGTGGCTCCCCCCGGGATGGCTACACCTTC	CATSSGSPRDGYTF
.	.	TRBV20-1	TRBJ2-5	TGCAGTGCTAGTAAGCCCGGAGAGGAGACCCAGTACTTC	CSASKPGEETQYF
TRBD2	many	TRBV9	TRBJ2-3	TGTGCCAGCAGCGTAGTAGCCCTAGCGGGGGGAAAAGATACGCAGTATTTT	CASSVVALAGGKDTQYF
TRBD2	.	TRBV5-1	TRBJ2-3	TGCGCCAGCAGGACTAGCGGGGATCCAGATACGCAGTATTTT	CASRTSGDPDTQYF
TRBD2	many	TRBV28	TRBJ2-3	TGTGCCAGCAGTTCCGCGGGGGGGGCAGATACGCAGTATTTT	CASSSAGGADTQYF
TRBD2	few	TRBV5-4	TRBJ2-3	TGTGCCAGCAGCTTGGCCGGAGGGACTAGCAAGAGTGGGGATACGCAGTATTTT	CASSLAGGTSKSGDTQYF
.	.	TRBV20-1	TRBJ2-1	TGCAGTGCTAGAGATCTACCCAGCGGGTTCTCCTACAATGAGCAGTTCTTC	CSARDLPSGFSYNEQFF
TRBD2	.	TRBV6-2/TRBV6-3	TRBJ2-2	TGTGCCAGCCACTCGGCGGGGGCCGGGGAGCTGTTTTTT	CASHSAGAGELFF
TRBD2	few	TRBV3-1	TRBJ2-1	TGTGCCAGCAGCCAAGTTTTGCTAGCGGGAGACAATGAGCAGTTCTTC	CASSQVLLAGDNEQFF
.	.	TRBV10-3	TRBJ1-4	TGTGCCATCAGTGAGTCTCAGGGGAGTGAAAAACTGTTTTTT	CAISESQGSEKLFF
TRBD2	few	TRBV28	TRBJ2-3	TGTGCCAGCAGTTCCATGGGGGAGCGGGGGGTGGATACGCAGTATTTT	CASSSMGERGVDTQYF
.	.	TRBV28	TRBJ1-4	TGTGCCAGCAGTCCCCTGCTGGAGGCAACTAATGAAAAACTGTTTTTT	CASSPLLEATNEKLFF
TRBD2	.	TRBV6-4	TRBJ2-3	TGTGCCAGCAGGGCCGGGACTAGCGGCACAGATACGCAGTATTTT	CASRAGTSGTDTQYF
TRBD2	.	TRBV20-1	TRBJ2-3	TGCAGTGCTACCGGGGTAGCGGGATTGGCAGATACGCAGTATTTT	CSATGVAGLADTQYF
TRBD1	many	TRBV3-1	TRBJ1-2	TGTGCCAGCAGCCAATCAGGGGGCGTGAGTGCAAACTATGGCTACACCTTC	CASSQSGGVSANYGYTF
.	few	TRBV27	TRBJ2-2	TGTGCCAGCAGTTTTGGGGACACCGGGGAGCTGTTTTTT	CASSFGDTGELFF
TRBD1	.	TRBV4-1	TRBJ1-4	TGCGCCAGCAGCCTAACCGGGACAGGGTACGAAAAACTGTTTTTT	CASSLTGTGYEKLFF
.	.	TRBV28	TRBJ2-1	TGTGCCAGCAGTCCGACCTACAGTTACAATGAGCAGTTCTTC	CASSPTYSYNEQFF
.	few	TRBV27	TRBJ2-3	TGTGCCAGCAGTCTACTAGCTTTAGATACGCAGTATTTT	CASSLLALDTQYF
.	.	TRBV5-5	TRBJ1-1	TGTGCCAGCAGCTTGGTAGGGCCTCAGAACACTGAAGCTTTCTTT	CASSLVGPQNTEAFF
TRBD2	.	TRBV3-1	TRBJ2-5	TGTGCCAGCAGCCAAACCCTAGCGGTACAAGAGACCCAGTACTTC	CASSQTLAVQETQYF
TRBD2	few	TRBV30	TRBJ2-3	TGTGCCGGCCGGACTAGCGGGACCACAGATACGCAGTATTTT	CAGRTSGTTDTQYF
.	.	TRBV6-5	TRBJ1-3	TGTGCCAGCAGTTATAGCCGGGACTCAATCGGATACACCATATATTTT	CASSYSRDSIGYTIYF
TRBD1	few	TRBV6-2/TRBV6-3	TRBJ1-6	TGTGCCAGCAGCGATCCGGGACAGCATAATTATAATTCACCCCTCCACTTT	CASSDPGQHNYNSPLHF
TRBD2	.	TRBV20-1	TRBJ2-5	TGCAGTGCTAGCCGGACTAGCGGGGGGCGGGAGACCCAGTACTTC	CSASRTSGGRETQYF
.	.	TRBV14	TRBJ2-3	TGTGCCAGCAGCCCAATGCTGGGAGCGACTAGCACAGATACGCAGTATTTT	CASSPMLGATSTDTQYF
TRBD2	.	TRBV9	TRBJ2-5	TGTGCCAGCAGCGTAGATGGGAGGGGAGAGACCCAGTACTTC	CASSVDGRGETQYF
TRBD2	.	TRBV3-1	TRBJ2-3	TGTGCCAGCAGCCAAGAATTAAGGCTAGCGGGAGCCGATACGCAGTATTTT	CASSQELRLAGADTQYF
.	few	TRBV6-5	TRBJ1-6	TGTGCCAGCAGTTCTTCTCCGCGGAATTCACCCCTCCACTTT	CASSSSPRNSPLHF
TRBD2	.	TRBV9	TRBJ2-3	TGTGCCAGCAGCGCCGAGCTAGCGGGACTCGCAGATACGCAGTATTTT	CASSAELAGLADTQYF
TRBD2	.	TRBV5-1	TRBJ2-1	TGCGCCAGCAGGACTAGCGGGACTGTCTACAATGAGCAGTTCTTC	CASRTSGTVYNEQFF
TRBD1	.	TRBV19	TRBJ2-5	TGTGCCAGTAGTCCTCGCACAGGGGGCACACAAGAGACCCAGTACTTC	CASSPRTGGTQETQYF
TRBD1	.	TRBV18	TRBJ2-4	TGTGCCAGCTCACCGGGACAGCCCAAAAACATTCAGTACTTC	CASSPGQPKNIQYF
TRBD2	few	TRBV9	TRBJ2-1	TGTGCCAGCAGCGTAGGCGGGAGGGATTACAATGAGCAGTTCTTC	CASSVGGRDYNEQFF
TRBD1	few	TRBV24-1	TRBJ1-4	TGTGCCACCAGCGCCGGTGGGACAGATCTTGAAAAACTGTTTTTT	CATSAGGTDLEKLFF